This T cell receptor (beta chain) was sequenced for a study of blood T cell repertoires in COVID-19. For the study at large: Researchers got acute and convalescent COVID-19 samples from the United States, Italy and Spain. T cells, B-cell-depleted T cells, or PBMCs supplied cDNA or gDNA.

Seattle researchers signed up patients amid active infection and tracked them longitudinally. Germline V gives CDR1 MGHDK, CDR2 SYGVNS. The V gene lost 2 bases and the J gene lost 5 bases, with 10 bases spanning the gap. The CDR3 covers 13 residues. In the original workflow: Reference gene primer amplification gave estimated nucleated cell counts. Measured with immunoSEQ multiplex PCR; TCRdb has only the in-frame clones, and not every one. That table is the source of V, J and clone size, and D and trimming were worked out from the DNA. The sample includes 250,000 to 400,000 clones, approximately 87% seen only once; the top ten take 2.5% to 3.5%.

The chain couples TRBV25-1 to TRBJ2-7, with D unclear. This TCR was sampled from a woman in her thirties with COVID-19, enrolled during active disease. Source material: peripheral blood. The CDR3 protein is CASSEPHTHEQYF. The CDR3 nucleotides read TGTGCCAGCAGTGAACCCCATACACACGAGCAGTACTTC.